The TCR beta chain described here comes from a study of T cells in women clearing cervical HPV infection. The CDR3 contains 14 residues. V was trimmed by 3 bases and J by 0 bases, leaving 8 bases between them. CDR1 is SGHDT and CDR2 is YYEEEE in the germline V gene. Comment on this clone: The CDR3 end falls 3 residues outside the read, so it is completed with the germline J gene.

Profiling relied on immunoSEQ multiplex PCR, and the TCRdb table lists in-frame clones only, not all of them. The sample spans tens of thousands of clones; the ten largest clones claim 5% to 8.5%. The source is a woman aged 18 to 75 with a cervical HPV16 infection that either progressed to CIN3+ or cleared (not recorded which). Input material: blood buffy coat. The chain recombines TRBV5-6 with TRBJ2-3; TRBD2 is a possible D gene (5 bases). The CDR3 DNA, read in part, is TGTGCCAGCAGCTATTGGACTAGCACAGATACG. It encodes CASSYWTSTDT. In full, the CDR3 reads CASSYWTSTDTQYF.